This note documents a single T cell receptor (beta chain) sequence. As yet, its antigen is unknown. A multiplex PCR was run with 60 Vbeta primers and 13 Jbeta primers. As processed by the authors: In a later analysis, 80 million to 100 million unique TCR beta chains included roughly 11 million shared by two or more donors. Repertoires were generated with immunoSEQ multiplex PCR, while TCRdb's copy carries only in-frame clones and drops some. That table furnishes V, J and clone size, whereas the DNA furnished D and trimming. The sample includes 100,000 to 150,000 clones, more than 60% seen only once; the top ten take roughly 2%. This record belongs to a study of cytomegalovirus exposure and HLA in healthy donors. Findings of the study overall: The classifier reportedly diagnosed cytomegalovirus status with high sensitivity and specificity.

Trimming left V 3 bases short and J 0 bases short, with 12 bases between. The germline CDR1 and CDR2 sequences are SGHNT and YYREEE (reference sequence). The CDR3 length is 15 residues. V gene TRBV5-4 combines with J gene TRBJ1-1; possibly TRBD1 for D (5 bases). The clonotype originates from a woman aged 35 to 49 in good health and CMV-seropositive. The sequencing input was PBMCs. The CDR3 coding sequence is TGTGCCAGCAGCTCATCTCAGGGTATGAACACTGAAGCTTTCTTT. Its translation: CASSSSQGMNTEAFF.